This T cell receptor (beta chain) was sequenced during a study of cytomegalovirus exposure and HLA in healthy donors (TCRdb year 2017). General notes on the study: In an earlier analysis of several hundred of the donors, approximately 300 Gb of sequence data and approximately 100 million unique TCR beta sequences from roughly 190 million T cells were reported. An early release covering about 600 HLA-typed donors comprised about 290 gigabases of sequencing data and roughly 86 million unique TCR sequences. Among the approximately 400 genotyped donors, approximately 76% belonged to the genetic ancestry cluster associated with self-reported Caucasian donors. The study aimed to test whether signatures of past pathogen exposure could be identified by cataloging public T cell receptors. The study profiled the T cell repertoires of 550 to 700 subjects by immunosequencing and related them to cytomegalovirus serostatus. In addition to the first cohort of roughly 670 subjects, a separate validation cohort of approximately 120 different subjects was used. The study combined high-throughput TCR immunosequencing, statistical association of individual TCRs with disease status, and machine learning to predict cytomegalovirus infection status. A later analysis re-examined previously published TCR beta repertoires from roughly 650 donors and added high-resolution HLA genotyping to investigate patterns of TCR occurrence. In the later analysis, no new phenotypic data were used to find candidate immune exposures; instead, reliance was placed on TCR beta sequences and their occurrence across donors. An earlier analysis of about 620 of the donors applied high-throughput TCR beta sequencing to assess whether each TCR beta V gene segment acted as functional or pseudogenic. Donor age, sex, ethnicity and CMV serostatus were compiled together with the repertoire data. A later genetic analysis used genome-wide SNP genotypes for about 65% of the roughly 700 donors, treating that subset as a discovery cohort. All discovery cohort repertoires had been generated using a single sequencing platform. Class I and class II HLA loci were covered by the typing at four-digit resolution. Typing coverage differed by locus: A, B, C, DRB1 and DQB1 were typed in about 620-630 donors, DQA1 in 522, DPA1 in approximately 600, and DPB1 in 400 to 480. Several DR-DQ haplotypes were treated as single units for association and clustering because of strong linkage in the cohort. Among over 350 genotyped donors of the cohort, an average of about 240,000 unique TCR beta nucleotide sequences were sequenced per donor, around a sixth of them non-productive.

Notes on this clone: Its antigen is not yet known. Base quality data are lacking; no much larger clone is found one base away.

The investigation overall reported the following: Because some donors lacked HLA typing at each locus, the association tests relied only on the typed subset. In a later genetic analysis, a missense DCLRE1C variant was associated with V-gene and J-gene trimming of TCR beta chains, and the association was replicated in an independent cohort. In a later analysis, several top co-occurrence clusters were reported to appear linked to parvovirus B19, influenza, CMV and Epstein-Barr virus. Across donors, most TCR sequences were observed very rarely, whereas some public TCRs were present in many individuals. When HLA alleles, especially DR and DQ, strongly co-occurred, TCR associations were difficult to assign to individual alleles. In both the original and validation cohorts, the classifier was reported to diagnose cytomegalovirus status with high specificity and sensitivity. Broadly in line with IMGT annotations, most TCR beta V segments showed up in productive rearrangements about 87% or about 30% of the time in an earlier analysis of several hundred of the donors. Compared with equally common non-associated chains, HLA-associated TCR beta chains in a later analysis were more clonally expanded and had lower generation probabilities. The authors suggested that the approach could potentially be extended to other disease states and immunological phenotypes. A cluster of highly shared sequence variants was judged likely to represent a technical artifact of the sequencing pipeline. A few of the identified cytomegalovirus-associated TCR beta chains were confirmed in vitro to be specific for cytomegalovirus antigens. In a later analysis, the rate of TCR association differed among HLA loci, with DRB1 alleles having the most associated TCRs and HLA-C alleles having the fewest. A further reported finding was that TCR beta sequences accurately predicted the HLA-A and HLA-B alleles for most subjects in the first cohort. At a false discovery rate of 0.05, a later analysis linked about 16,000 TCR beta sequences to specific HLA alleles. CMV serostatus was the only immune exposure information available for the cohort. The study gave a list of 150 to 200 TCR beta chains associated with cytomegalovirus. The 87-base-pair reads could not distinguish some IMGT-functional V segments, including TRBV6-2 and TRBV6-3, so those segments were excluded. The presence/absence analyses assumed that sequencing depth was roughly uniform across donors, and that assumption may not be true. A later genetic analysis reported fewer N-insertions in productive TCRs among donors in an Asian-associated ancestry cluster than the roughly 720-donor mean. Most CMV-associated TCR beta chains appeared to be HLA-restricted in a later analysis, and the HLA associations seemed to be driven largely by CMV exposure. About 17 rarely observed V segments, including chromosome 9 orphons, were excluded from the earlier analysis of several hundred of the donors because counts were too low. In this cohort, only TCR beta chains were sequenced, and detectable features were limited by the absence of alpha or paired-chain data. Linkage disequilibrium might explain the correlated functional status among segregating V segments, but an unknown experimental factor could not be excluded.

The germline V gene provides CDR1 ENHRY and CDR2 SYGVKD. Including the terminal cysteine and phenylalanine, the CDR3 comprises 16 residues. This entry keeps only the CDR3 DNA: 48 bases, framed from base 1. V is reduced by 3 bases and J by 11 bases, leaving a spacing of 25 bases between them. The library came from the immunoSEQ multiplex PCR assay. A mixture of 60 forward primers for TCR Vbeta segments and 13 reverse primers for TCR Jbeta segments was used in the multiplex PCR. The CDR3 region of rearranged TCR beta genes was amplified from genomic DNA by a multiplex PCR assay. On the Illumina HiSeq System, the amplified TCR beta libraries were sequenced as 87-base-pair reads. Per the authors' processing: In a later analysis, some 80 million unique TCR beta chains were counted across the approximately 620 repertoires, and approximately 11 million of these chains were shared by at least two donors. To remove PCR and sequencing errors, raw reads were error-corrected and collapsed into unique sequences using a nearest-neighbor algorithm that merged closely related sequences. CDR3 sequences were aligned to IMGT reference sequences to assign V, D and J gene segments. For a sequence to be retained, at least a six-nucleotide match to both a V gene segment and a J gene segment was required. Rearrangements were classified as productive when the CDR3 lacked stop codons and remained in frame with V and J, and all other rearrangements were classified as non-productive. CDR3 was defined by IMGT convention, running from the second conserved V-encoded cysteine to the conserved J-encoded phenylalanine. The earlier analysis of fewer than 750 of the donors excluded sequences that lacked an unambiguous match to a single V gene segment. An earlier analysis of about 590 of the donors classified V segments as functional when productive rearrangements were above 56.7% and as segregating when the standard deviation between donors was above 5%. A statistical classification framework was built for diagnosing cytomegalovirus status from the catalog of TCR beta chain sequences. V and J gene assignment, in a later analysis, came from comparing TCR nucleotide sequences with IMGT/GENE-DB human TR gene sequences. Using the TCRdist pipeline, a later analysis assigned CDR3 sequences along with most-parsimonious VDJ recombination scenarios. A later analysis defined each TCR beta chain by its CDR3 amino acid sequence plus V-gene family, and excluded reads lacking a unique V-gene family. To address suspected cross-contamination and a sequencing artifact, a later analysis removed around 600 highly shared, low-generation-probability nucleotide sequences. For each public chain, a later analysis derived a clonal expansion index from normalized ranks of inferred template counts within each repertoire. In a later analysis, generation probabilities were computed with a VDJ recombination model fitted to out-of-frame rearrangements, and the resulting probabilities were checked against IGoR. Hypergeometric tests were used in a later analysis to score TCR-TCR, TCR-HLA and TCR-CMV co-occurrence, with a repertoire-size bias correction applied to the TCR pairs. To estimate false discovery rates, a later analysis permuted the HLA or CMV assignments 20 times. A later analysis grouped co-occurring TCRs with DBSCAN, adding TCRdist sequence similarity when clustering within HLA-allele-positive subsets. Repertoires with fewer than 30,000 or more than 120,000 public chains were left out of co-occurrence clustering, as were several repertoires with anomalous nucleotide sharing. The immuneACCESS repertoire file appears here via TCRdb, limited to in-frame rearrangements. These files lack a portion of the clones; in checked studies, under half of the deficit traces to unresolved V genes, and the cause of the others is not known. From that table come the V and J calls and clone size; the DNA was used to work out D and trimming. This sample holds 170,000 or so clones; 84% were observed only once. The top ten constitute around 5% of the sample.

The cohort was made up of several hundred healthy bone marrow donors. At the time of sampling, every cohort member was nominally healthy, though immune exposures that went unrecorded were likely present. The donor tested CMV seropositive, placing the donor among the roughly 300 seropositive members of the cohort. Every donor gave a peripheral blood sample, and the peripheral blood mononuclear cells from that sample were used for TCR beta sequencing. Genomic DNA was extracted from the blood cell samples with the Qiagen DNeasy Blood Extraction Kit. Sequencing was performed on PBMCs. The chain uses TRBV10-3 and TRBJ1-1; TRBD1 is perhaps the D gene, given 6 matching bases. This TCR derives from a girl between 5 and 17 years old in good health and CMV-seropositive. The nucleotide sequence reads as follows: TGTGCCATCAGTGATTCCGGCGAGACAGGCGGGCTGATCGCTTTCTTT. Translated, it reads CAISDSGETGGLIAFF.